Listed here is a single TCR beta chain. This entry is derived from a study of T cell changes during pregnancy in multiple sclerosis. Germline CDR1 is SNHLY and CDR2 is FYNNEI. CDR3 length equals 12 residues. V lost 9 bases, J lost 0 bases, and 1 base stayed unmatched. Sequenced by immunoSEQ multiplex PCR; TCRdb stores in-frame clones only, minus some. This repertoire shows about 49,000 clones, around 87% found once; its top ten account for 4.5% to 5.5%. The TCR comes from a female donor in good health, enrolled as a control in a pregnancy study. This sequence joins TRBV2 and TRBJ1-2; 7 nucleotides align to TRBD1. Sample: peripheral blood, taken after pregnancy. The CDR3: CARGTANYGYTF. The CDR3, as DNA: TGTGCCAGAGGGACAGCTAACTATGGCTACACCTTC.